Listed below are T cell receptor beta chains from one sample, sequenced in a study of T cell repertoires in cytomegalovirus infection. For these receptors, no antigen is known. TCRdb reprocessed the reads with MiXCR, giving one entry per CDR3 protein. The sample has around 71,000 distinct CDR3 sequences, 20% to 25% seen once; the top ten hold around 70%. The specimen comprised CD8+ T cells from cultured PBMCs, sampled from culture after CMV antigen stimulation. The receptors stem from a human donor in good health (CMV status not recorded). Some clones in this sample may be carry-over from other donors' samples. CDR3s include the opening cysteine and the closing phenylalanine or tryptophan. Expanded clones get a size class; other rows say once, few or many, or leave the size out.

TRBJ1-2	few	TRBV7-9	CASSLSNLGYGYTF
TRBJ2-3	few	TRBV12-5	CASGLVKGLGWSDTQYF
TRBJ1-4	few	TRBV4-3	CASSRVMEKLFF
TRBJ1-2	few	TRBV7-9	CASGLPGLPLGYTF
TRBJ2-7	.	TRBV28	CASSSGDRSSYEQYF
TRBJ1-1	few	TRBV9	CASSVDGTEAFF
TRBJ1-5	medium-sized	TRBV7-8	CASSLVGTVNQPQHF
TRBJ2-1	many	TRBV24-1	CATSDLDRALNNEQFF
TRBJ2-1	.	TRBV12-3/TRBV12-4	CASRGNEQFF
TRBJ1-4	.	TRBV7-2	CASSDTQGEKLFF
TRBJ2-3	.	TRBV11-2	CASSPSSTDTQYF
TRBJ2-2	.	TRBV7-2	CARGESPGSSGTGELFF
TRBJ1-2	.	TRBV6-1	CASSGNYGYTF
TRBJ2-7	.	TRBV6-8	CASSYSSGGNEQYF
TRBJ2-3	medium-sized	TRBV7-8	CASSFPTSGAADTQYF
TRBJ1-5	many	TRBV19	CASSIVWTVNQPQHF
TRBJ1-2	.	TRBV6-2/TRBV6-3	CASSYRDRGIANYGYTF
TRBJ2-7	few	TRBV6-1	CASSGGIYEQYF
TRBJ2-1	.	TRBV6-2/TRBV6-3	CASSSIGLVHEQFF
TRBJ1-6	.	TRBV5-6	CASSPGLEGERSPLHF
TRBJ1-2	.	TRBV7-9	CASSGGIRDSKGYTF
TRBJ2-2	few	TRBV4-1	CASSQDIASNTGELFF
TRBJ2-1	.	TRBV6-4	CASSELSGGTGEQFF
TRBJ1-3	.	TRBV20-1	CSARVFGGQGALGNTIYF
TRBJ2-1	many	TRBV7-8	CASSPSAGTASYNEQFF
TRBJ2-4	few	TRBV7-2	CASSLEVVRVAKNIQYF
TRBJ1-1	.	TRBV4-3	CASSQEGLKHDTEAFF
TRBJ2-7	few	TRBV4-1	CASSQESRGTYEQYF
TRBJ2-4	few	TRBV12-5	CASGGVDIQYF
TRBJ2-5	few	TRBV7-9	CASSLGQARPETQYF
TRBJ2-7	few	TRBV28	CASSLTWDFYF
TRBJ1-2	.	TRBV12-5	CASGLGDDRSNYGYTF
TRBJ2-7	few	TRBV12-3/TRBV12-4	CASSFRQEQYF
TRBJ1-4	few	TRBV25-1	CASSEYKTGLRDEKLFF
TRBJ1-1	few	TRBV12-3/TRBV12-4	CASIKHGYTEAFF
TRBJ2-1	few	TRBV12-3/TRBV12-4	CASKDDRGFYNEQFF
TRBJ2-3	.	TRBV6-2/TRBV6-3	CASSYGRDRDPDTQYF
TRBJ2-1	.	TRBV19	CASSVSVSEQFF
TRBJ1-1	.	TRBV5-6	CASNSISMNTEAFF
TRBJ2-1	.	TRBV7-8	CASSLYISNRGAIVNEQFF
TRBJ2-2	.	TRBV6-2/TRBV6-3	CASSLGELFF
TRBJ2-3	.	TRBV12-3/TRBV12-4	CASGQGTDTQYF
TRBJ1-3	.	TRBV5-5	CASSLDSYSGNTIYF
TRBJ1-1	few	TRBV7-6	CASSSGPMNTEAFF
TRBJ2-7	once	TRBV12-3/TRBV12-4	CASSAGGSDYSYEQYF
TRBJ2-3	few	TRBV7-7	CASSLSPPDTQYF
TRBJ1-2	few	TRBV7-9	CASVTPGRPYTF
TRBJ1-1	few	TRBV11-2	CASSLTDAVTEAFF
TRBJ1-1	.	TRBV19	CASSIRSTAEAFF
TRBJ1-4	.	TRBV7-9	CASGGVATNEKLFF
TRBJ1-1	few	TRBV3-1	CASSDRGETEAFF
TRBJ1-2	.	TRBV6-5	CASSPGLGAYGYTF
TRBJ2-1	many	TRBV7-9	CASSLAGNNEQFF
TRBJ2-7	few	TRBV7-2	CASSLGHRSYEQYF
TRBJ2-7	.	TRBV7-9	CASSAAGTGDYEQYF